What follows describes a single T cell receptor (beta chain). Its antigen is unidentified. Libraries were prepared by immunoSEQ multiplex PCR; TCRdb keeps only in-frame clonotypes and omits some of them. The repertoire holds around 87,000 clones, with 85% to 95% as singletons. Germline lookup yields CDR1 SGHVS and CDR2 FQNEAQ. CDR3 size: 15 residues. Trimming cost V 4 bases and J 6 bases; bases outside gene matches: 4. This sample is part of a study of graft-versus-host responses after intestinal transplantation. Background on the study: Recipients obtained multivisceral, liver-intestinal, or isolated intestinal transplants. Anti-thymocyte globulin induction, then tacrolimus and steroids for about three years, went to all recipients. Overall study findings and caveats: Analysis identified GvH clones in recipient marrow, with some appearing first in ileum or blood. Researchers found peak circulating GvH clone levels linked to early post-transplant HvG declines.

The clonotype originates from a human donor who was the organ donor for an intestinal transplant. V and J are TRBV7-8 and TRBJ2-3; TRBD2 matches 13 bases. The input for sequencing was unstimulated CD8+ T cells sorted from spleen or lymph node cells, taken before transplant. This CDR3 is CASSSGLAGVDTQYF. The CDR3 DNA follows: TGTGCCAGCAGCTCCGGACTAGCGGGGGTTGATACGCAGTATTTT.